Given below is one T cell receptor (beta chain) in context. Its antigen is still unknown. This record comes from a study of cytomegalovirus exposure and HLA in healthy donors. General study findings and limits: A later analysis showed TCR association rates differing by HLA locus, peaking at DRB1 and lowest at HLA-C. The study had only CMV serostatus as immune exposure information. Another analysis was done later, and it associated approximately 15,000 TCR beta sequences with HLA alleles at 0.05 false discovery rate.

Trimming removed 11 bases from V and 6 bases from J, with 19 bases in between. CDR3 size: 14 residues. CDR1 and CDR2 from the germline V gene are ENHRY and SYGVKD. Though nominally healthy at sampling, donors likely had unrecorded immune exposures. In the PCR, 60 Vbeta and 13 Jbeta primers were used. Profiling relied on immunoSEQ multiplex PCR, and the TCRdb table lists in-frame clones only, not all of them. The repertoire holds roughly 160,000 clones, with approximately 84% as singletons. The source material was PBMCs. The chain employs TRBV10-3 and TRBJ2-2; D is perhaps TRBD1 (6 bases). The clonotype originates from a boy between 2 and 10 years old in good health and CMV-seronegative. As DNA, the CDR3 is TGTGCCGCAAGGACAGACCAAGGACCCGGGGAGCTGTTTTTT. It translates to CAARTDQGPGELFF.